This T cell receptor beta chain was identified in a study of neurological immune-mediated disorders. This clonotype was counted many times. CDR1 DFQATT and CDR2 SNEGSKA come from the germline V gene (reference sequence). This CDR3 is built from 12 residues. The germline V and J ends were trimmed by 1 base and 7 bases, with 8 bases remaining between them. cDNA was made by 5'RACE with 10-nucleotide random UMIs. A single record per CDR3 protein comes from TCRdb applying MiXCR to the 5' RACE reads. In the table there are over 35,000 distinct CDR3 sequences, 12% of which are singletons. This chain links TRBV20-1 with TRBJ1-5, with D possibly being TRBD1 (5 bases). The sequence was obtained from a female donor in good health. Specimen: PBMCs. Written as DNA, the CDR3 is TGCAGTGCTAGAGGGGGGAACCAGCCCCAGCATTTT. Translation: CSARGGNQPQHF.